The rows below give T cell receptor beta chains drawn from one sample of a study of CD8+ T cells in alopecia areata. Repertoires were generated with immunoSEQ multiplex PCR, while TCRdb's copy carries only in-frame clones and drops some. The sample holds around 300,000 clones, 60% seen once. The sample consisted of CD4+ T cells sorted from blood, taken at week 52, from a patient treated with tofacitinib. The receptors here all came from a human donor with alopecia areata. The CDR3 runs from the conserved cysteine through the conserved F or W. A D gene is named only where the DNA matches it firmly. Only some rows state a clone size, as once, few, many or a class for expanded clones.

j_call | v_call | clone_size | d_call | cdr3_nt | cdr3_aa
TRBJ1-1 | TRBV6-5 | - | - | TGTGCCAGCAGTCTCTCACCACTGATGAACACTGAAGCTTTCTTT | CASSLSPLMNTEAFF
TRBJ2-6 | TRBV30 | few | TRBD2 | TGTGCCTGGAGCCGGGGGAGGGGACGGGCTCTGGCCGGGGCCAACGTCCTGACTTTC | CAWSRGRGRALAGANVLTF
TRBJ2-7 | TRBV5-1 | - | TRBD1 | TGCGCCAGCAGCTTGGCGACAGGGTACTACGAGCAGTACTTC | CASSLATGYYEQYF
TRBJ2-7 | TRBV29-1 | few | - | TGCAGCGTTGACCTGGGTTCCGAGCAGTACTTC | CSVDLGSEQYF
TRBJ2-5 | TRBV7-3 | few | TRBD1 | TGTGCCAGCAGCCGCAGGGGGACAGGAACAGAGACCCAGTACTTC | CASSRRGTGTETQYF
TRBJ1-5 | TRBV4-2 | many | - | TGTGCCAGCAGCCAAGTCAGGGGAAGGGGGCCCCAGCATTTT | CASSQVRGRGPQHF
TRBJ1-2 | TRBV5-4 | - | - | TGTGCCAGCAGCTCCAGGGTTAACTATGGCTACACCTTC | CASSSRVNYGYTF
TRBJ2-3 | TRBV7-9 | few | TRBD2 | TGTGCCAGCAGCCGCGGGGGACCCCACACAGATACGCAGTATTTT | CASSRGGPHTDTQYF
TRBJ2-3 | TRBV11-2 | - | - | TGTGCCAGCAGCCGTGGTGGGGACATAACAGATACGCAGTATTTT | CASSRGGDITDTQYF
TRBJ2-2 | TRBV29-1 | - | - | TGCAGCGTTGTCGATAGATTGAACACCGGGGAGCTGTTTTTT | CSVVDRLNTGELFF
TRBJ1-4 | TRBV7-8 | - | TRBD1 | TGTGCCAGCAGCTATACAGGGGGCCAAGGTGAAAAACTGTTTTTT | CASSYTGGQGEKLFF
TRBJ2-5 | TRBV29-1 | - | - | TGCAGCGTTGAAAGGCCGGGACCCGAGGGCCAGTACTTC | CSVERPGPEGQYF
TRBJ1-1 | TRBV4-2 | - | TRBD1 | TGTGCCAGCAGCCAAGAGGCAAGGACAGGAGGGCACACTGAAGCTTTCTTT | CASSQEARTGGHTEAFF
TRBJ2-5 | TRBV19 | - | - | TGTGCCAGTAGTGTGACTCATTTTCAAGAGACCCAGTACTTC | CASSVTHFQETQYF
TRBJ2-3 | TRBV29-1 | - | - | TGCAGCGTTGACGAGGGGAGCACAGATACGCAGTATTTT | CSVDEGSTDTQYF
TRBJ2-3 | TRBV5-4 | - | - | TGTGCCAGCAGCCACGGGACGTATTTCACAGATACGCAGTATTTT | CASSHGTYFTDTQYF
TRBJ1-6 | TRBV7-9 | - | - | TGTGCCAGCGGACGGGTCTATAATTCACCCCTCCACTTT | CASGRVYNSPLHF
TRBJ1-4 | TRBV4-1 | - | - | TGCGCCAGCAGCCAAGTGGGGGTTCAGACTAATGAAAAACTGTTTTTT | CASSQVGVQTNEKLFF
TRBJ2-5 | TRBV30 | - | - | TGTGCCTGGAGGGGTGAGGACTTTTTAGAGACCCAGTACTTC | CAWRGEDFLETQYF
TRBJ1-2 | TRBV30 | - | - | TGTGCCTGGAGTGTACGGTCGAACTATGGCTACACCTTC | CAWSVRSNYGYTF
TRBJ1-5 | TRBV29-1 | - | - | TGCAGCGTTGGAGACGAGGGAGATCAGCCCCAGCATTTT | CSVGDEGDQPQHF
TRBJ2-7 | TRBV27 | few | - | TGTGCCAGCTCTTCGGGGCCGCTTAGCTCCTACGAGCAGTACTTC | CASSSGPLSSYEQYF
TRBJ1-5 | TRBV19 | - | - | TGTGCCAGTACCCTTAGCAATCAGCCCCAGCATTTT | CASTLSNQPQHF
TRBJ1-2 | TRBV7-9 | - | TRBD1 | TGTGCCAGCAGCTTATTCACAGGGGATGGCTACACCTTC | CASSLFTGDGYTF
TRBJ1-2 | TRBV29-1 | - | TRBD1 | TGCAGCGCCGGGACAGGAGGAGGCTACACCTTC | CSAGTGGGYTF
TRBJ2-5 | TRBV5-1 | - | - | TGCGCCAGCAGTCTCGAGGGGGAGACCCAGTACTTC | CASSLEGETQYF
TRBJ2-1 | TRBV29-1 | - | - | TGCAGCTGCGTAGCAGGGTCTGAGCAGTTCTTC | CSCVAGSEQFF
TRBJ2-5 | TRBV18 | - | - | TGTGCCAGCTCCCTTAACGAAGGTAGCGAGACCCAGTACTTC | CASSLNEGSETQYF
TRBJ1-5 | TRBV19 | few | - | TGTGCCAGTAACCTCCAGACACCAAGCAATCAGCCCCAGCATTTT | CASNLQTPSNQPQHF
TRBJ2-7 | TRBV25-1 | once | - | TGTGCCAGCAGTGATCCCGACGGGACCTCCTACGAGCAGTACTTC | CASSDPDGTSYEQYF
TRBJ2-3 | TRBV7-2 | - | TRBD2 | TGTGCCAGCAGCTTAGTTAGCGGGGGGTTCACAGATACGCAGTATTTT | CASSLVSGGFTDTQYF
TRBJ2-3 | TRBV7-9 | - | - | TGTGCCAGCAGCTCCCTTAGCGTTACGCAGTATTTT | CASSSLSVTQYF
TRBJ2-3 | TRBV30 | - | - | TGTGCCTGGAGCAGGGGACGGGATACGCAGTATTTT | CAWSRGRDTQYF
TRBJ2-1 | TRBV5-6 | few | TRBD2 | TGTGCCAGCAGCCTTCGACTAGCGGGGGGATACAATGAGCAGTTCTTC | CASSLRLAGGYNEQFF
TRBJ2-2 | TRBV30 | - | - | TGTGCCTGGAGCGGGGGGCCGGGAACCGGGGAGCTGTTTTTT | CAWSGGPGTGELFF
TRBJ1-2 | TRBV27 | - | - | TGTGCCAGCAGTGCCCAACCACAGAGTTATGGCTACACCTTC | CASSAQPQSYGYTF